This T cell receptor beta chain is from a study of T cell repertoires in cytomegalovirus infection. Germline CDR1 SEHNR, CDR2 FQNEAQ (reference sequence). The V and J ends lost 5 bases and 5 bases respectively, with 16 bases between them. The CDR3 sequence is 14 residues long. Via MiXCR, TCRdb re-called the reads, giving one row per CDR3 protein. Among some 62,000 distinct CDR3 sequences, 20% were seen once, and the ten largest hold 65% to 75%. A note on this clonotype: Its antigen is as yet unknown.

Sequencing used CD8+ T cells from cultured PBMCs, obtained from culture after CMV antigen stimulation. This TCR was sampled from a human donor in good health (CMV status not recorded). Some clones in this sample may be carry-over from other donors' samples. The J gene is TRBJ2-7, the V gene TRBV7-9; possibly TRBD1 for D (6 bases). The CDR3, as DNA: TGTGCCAGCAGCCCGAGGACAGACCTGGACGAGCAGTACTTC. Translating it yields CASSPRTDLDEQYF.